In this sample, the clone carrying this T cell receptor beta chain turned up once. This entry is derived from a study of T cells in Graves' hyperthyroidism and ophthalmopathy. J gave up 5 bases and V 0 bases, and 9 bases lay outside the gene matches. The CDR3 has 17 residues. Per the germline V gene, CDR1 is LNHDA and CDR2 is SQIVND (reference sequence). Amplified regions were TCR beta CDR3 sequences from RNA transcripts. The primer set for the first-round RT-PCR of the TCR CDR3 was HTBI. TCRdb passed the multiplex PCR reads through MiXCR, listing each CDR3 protein once. The top ten clones hold 25% to 30% of a sample with over 350,000 distinct CDR3 sequences, 11% to 15% of them seen once.

The V gene is TRBV19, the J gene TRBJ2-5; 10 bases align to TRBD2. Source material: blood. The clonotype was recovered from a man aged 45 to 65 with Graves' ophthalmopathy. The CDR3 is CASSIDLSGRARETQYF. CDR3 bases: TGTGCCAGTAGTATAGATCTAAGCGGGAGGGCCCGGGAGACCCAGTACTTC.